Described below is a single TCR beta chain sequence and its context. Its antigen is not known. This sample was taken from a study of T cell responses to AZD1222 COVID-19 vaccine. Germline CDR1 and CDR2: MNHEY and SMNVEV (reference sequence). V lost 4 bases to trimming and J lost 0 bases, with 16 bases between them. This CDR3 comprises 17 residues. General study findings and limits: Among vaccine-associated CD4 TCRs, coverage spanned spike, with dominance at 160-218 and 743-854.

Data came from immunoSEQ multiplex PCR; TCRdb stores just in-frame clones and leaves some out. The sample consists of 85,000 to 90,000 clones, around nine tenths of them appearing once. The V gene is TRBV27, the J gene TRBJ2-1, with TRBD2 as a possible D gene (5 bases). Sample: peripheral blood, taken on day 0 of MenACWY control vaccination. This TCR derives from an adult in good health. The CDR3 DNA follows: TGTGCCAGCAGTTCCGGGCCCATAGCGAACTCCTACAATGAGCAGTTCTTC. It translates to CASSSGPIANSYNEQFF.